The rows below give T cell receptor beta chains drawn from one sample of a study. TCRdb reanalysed the RT-PCR reads using MiXCR and keeps one entry per CDR3 protein. Of 650,000 to 800,000 distinct CDR3 sequences in the sample, around 14% were seen once. Sample: memory CD4+ T cells from blood. Source of these receptors: a female donor in good health, serving as a healthy control. Both conserved end residues are part of each CDR3. Rows may omit the clone size; those that give it use once, few, many or a size class.

abundance	v_gene	j_gene	CDR3aa
many	TRBV7-3	TRBJ1-5	CASSLGSGEVQHF
few	TRBV27	TRBJ2-5	CASSPGRTSGSQETQYF
few	TRBV11-2	TRBJ2-7	CASSSGLAGSYEQYF
many	TRBV20-1	TRBJ2-2	CSAPPLAGAPTGELFF
few	TRBV10-3	TRBJ2-5	CAISDAGTGVPRTQYF
many	TRBV20-1	TRBJ2-3	CSARRARPDTQYF
many	TRBV7-2	TRBJ2-5	CASSLGSSAITQYF
NA	TRBV20-1	TRBJ2-3	CSARAPTSGTPDTQYF
NA	TRBV4-3	TRBJ2-7	CASSLLPGTGGAAEQYF
NA	TRBV10-1	TRBJ2-2	CANNSNTGELFF
few	TRBV7-3	TRBJ2-7	CASSLTGGQGAYEQYF
few	TRBV6-5	TRBJ2-7	CASSYRGFGHEQYF
many	TRBV10-3	TRBJ1-1	CAISQGGNTEAFF
NA	TRBV5-1	TRBJ2-5	CASMDAGLAGGETQYF
few	TRBV6-1	TRBJ1-5	CASRRTASSNQPQHF
NA	TRBV20-1	TRBJ1-1	CSARVFGLYNTEAFF
few	TRBV15	TRBJ2-1	CATSNRTGFEQFF